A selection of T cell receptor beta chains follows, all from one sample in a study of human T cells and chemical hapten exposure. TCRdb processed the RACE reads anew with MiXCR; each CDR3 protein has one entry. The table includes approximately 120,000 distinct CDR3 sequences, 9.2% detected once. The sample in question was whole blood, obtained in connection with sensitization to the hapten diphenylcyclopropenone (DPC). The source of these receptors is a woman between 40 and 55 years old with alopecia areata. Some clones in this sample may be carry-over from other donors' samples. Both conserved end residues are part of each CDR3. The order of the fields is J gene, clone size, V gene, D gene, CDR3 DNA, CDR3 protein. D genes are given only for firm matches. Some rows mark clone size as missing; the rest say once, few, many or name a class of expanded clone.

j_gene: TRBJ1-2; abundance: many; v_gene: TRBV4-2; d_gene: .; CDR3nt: TGTGCCAGCAGCCAGCAGGGGAACTATGGCTACACCTTC; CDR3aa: CASSQQGNYGYTF
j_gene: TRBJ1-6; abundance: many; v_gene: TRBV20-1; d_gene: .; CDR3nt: TGCAGTGCCTCGGGGGGCTTAAATTCACCCCTCCACTTT; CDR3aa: CSASGGLNSPLHF
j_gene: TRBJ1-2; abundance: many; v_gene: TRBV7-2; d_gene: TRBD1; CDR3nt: TGTGCCAGCAGCTCGGTACAGGGGGCGGGCTATGGCTACACCTTC; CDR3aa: CASSSVQGAGYGYTF
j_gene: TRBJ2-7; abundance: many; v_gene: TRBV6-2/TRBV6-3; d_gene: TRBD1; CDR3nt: TGTGCCAGCAGTTTCTACCGGGACAGGGGCTACGAGCAGTACTTC; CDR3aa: CASSFYRDRGYEQYF
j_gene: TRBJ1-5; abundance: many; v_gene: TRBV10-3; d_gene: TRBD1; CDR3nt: TGTGCCATCAGTCTGACAGGGGACAATCAGCCCCAGCATTTT; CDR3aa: CAISLTGDNQPQHF
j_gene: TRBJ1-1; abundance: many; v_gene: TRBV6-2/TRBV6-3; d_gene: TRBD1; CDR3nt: TGTGCCAGCAGCAGACAGGGGCAACTTACTCATCAAGCTTTCTTT; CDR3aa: CASSRQGQLTHQAFF
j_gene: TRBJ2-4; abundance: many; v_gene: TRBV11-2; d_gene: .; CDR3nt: TGTGCCAGCAGCGACTCAGGGGTAGCCAAAAACATTCAGTACTTC; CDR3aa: CASSDSGVAKNIQYF
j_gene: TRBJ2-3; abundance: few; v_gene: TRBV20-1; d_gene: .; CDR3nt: TGCAGTGCCCGGACGGACCTGGTTTTAGATACGCAGTATTTT; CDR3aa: CSARTDLVLDTQYF
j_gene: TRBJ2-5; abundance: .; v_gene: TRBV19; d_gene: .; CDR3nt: TGTGCCAGTAGTATCGGGGACAACCAAGAGACCCAGTACTTC; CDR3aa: CASSIGDNQETQYF
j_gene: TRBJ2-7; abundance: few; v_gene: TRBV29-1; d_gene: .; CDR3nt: TGCAGCGTTTGTGAGAGGGGGATATCCTACGAGCAGTACTTC; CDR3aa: CSVCERGISYEQYF
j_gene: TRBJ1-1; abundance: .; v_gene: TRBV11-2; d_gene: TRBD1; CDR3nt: TGTGCCAGCAGCTCGGGACAGGCCAACACTGAAGCTTTCTTT; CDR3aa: CASSSGQANTEAFF
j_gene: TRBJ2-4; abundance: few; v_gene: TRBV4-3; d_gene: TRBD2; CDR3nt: TGCGCCAGCAGCCCCTACCAGGGACTAGGGGGAGAAAACATTCAGTACTTC; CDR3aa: CASSPYQGLGGENIQYF
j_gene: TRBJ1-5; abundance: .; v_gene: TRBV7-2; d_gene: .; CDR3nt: TGTGCCAGCAGCTTAGACGGTTCCCTCAATCAGCCCCAGCATTTT; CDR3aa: CASSLDGSLNQPQHF
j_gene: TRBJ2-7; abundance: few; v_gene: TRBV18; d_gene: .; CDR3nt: TGTGCCAGCTCACCGTATCAGGGGAACTACGAGCAGTACTTC; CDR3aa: CASSPYQGNYEQYF
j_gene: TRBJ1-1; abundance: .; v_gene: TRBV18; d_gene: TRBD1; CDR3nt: TGTGCCAGCTCACCCAAGACAGGGGAGAACACTGAAGCTTTCTTT; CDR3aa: CASSPKTGENTEAFF
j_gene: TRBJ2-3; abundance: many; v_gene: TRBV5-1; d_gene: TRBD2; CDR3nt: TGCGCCAGCAGCCAAGGGACTAGCCGGGGAACAGATACGCAGTATTTT; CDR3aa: CASSQGTSRGTDTQYF
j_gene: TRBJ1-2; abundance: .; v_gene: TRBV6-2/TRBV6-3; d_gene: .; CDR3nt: TGTGCCAGCAGTAAAGGGGATGGCTACACCTTC; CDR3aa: CASSKGDGYTF
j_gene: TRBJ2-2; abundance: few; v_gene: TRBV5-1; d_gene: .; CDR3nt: TGCGCCAGCAGCGGGGACGCAGACACGGGGGAGCTGTTTTTT; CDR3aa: CASSGDADTGELFF
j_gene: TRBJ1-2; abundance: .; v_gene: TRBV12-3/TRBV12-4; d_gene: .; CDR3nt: TGTGCCAGCAGGATCCGGGGCGAAGCTAACTATGGCTACACCTTC; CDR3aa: CASRIRGEANYGYTF
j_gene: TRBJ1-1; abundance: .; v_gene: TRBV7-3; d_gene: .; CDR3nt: TGTGCCAGCAGCTTAGGGGGCGGTGGGTACACTGAAGCTTTCTTT; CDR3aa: CASSLGGGGYTEAFF
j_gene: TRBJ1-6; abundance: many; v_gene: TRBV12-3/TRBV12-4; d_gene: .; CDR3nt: TGTGCCAGCTCATCCGCGAGCTCCTATAATTCACCCCTCCACTTT; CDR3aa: CASSSASSYNSPLHF
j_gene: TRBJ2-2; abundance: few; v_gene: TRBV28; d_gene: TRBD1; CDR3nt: TGTGCCAGCAGGGGACAGGTTGGCACCGGGGAGCTGTTTTTT; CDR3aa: CASRGQVGTGELFF
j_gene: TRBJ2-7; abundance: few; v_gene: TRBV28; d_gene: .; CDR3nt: TGTGCCAGCAGTTCTTATGCGCCTTCCCCCGGAGCCTACGAGCAGTACTTC; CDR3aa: CASSSYAPSPGAYEQYF
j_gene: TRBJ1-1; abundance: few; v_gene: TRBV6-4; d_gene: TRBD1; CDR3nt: TGTGCCAGCAGTCGGACAGGGGAGACTGAAGCTTTCTTT; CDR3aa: CASSRTGETEAFF
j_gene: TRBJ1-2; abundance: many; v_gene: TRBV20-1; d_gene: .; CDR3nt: TGCAGTGCTAGAGAGGGGACTAACTATGGCTACACCTTC; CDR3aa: CSAREGTNYGYTF
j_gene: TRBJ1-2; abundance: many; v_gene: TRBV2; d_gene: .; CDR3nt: TGTGCCAGCAGCTCATCAGGGGATGGCTACACCTTC; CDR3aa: CASSSSGDGYTF
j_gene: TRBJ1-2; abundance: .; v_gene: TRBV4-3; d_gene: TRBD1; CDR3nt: TGCGCCAGCAGCAAACTGGACAGGGACGACTATGGCTACACCTTC; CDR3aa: CASSKLDRDDYGYTF
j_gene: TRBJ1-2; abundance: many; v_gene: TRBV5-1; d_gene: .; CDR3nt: TGCGCCAGCAGCCCTACCGACAGCTACTATGGCTACACCTTC; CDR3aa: CASSPTDSYYGYTF
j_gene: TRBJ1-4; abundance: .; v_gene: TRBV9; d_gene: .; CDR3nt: TGTGCCAGCAGCGTAGGGCTGGCAGGGGAACGTGAAAAACTGTTTTTT; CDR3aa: CASSVGLAGEREKLFF
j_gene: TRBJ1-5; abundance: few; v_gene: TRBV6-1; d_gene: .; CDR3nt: TGTGCCAGCAGAGAGACCGGGGGGTATCAGCCCCAGCATTTT; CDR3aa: CASRETGGYQPQHF
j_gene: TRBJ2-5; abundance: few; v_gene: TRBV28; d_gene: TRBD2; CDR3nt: TGTGCCAGCAGCCCTGGAGGTAGCGGGGGGGCCGGAAAGACCCAGTACTTC; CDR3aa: CASSPGGSGGAGKTQYF
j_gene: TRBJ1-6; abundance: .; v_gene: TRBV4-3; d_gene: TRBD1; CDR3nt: TGCGCCAGCAGCCAAGATCGGGGCGGGACAGGGTTCTCACCCCTCCACTTT; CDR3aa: CASSQDRGGTGFSPLHF
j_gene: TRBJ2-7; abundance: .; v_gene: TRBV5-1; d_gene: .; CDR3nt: TGCGCCAGCAGCTCGCCGGACGAGATAAAGCAGTACTTC; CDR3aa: CASSSPDEIKQYF
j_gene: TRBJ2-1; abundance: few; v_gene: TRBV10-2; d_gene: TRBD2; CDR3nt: TGCGCCAGCAGTGGTAGGACTAGCGAGGGATGGACCGACAATGAGCAGTTCTTC; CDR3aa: CASSGRTSEGWTDNEQFF
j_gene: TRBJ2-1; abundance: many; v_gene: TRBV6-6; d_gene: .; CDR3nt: TGTGCCAGCAGTTCCATGGTAGAGCAGTTCTTC; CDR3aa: CASSSMVEQFF
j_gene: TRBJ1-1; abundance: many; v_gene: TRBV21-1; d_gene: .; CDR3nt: TGTGCCAGCAGCAAAGACGGAATGAACACTGAAGCTTTCTTT; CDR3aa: CASSKDGMNTEAFF
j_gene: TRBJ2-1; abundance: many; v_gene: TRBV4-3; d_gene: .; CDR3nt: TGCGCCAGCAGCCAAGCGTGGAGTTACAATGAGCAGTTCTTC; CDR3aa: CASSQAWSYNEQFF